Listed below are T cell receptor beta chains from one sample, sequenced in a study of T cell responses to AZD1222 COVID-19 vaccine. Method: immunoSEQ multiplex PCR; TCRdb's copy keeps in-frame clones and lacks some. The repertoire has 150,000 or so clones, over 90% of them found once; the top ten carry about 1.6%. This specimen consisted of peripheral blood, obtained 28 days after the second AZD1222 dose. These receptor sequences come from an adult who received the AZD1222 COVID-19 vaccine. Both conserved end residues are part of each CDR3. The order of the fields is D gene, clone size, J gene, V gene, CDR3 protein, CDR3 DNA. A D gene is named only where the DNA matches it firmly. Size is omitted from some rows. Given values are once, few, many or a class for expanded clones.

d_gene: TRBD1; abundance: -; j_gene: TRBJ1-2; v_gene: TRBV3-1/TRBV3-2; CDR3aa: CASSPGQKGYTF; CDR3nt: TGTGCCAGCAGCCCGGGACAGAAAGGCTACACCTTC
d_gene: -; abundance: -; j_gene: TRBJ2-3; v_gene: TRBV7-2; CDR3aa: CASSLRGTTDTQYF; CDR3nt: TGTGCCAGCAGCTTACGAGGGACCACAGATACGCAGTATTTT
d_gene: -; abundance: -; j_gene: TRBJ1-2; v_gene: TRBV5-1; CDR3aa: CASRQQGADGYTF; CDR3nt: TGCGCCAGCAGGCAACAGGGAGCGGATGGCTACACCTTC
d_gene: TRBD2; abundance: -; j_gene: TRBJ2-7; v_gene: TRBV5-1; CDR3aa: CASSLGTSGWITSYEQYF; CDR3nt: TGCGCCAGCAGCTTGGGGACTAGCGGATGGATTACGTCCTACGAGCAGTACTTC
d_gene: -; abundance: -; j_gene: TRBJ1-1; v_gene: TRBV16; CDR3aa: CASSPDGDNTEAFF; CDR3nt: TGTGCCAGCAGCCCAGACGGGGACAACACTGAAGCTTTCTTT
d_gene: -; abundance: -; j_gene: TRBJ2-7; v_gene: TRBV7-9; CDR3aa: CASSPQAGFYEQYF; CDR3nt: TGTGCCAGCAGCCCCCAGGCAGGGTTCTACGAGCAGTACTTC
d_gene: -; abundance: -; j_gene: TRBJ1-1; v_gene: TRBV12-3/TRBV12-4; CDR3aa: CASWRSNTEAFF; CDR3nt: TGTGCCAGCTGGCGGTCGAACACTGAAGCTTTCTTT
d_gene: TRBD2; abundance: -; j_gene: TRBJ2-2; v_gene: TRBV24-1; CDR3aa: CATSDREVTGELFF; CDR3nt: TGTGCCACCAGTGACCGGGAGGTCACCGGGGAGCTGTTTTTT
d_gene: TRBD1; abundance: -; j_gene: TRBJ2-7; v_gene: TRBV7-9; CDR3aa: CASSLGTGVAYEQYF; CDR3nt: TGTGCCAGCAGCTTAGGGACAGGGGTCGCCTACGAGCAGTACTTC
d_gene: TRBD1; abundance: once; j_gene: TRBJ2-7; v_gene: TRBV7-3; CDR3aa: CASSLAGQATYEQYF; CDR3nt: TGTGCCAGCAGCTTGGCAGGACAGGCCACTTACGAGCAGTACTTC
d_gene: -; abundance: -; j_gene: TRBJ2-5; v_gene: TRBV6-5; CDR3aa: CASTPDGRQETQYF; CDR3nt: TGTGCCAGCACCCCGGACGGACGCCAAGAGACCCAGTACTTC
d_gene: TRBD1; abundance: -; j_gene: TRBJ2-7; v_gene: TRBV6-5; CDR3aa: CASTSGQWTSYEQYF; CDR3nt: TGTGCCAGCACCTCGGGACAGTGGACCTCCTACGAGCAGTACTTC
d_gene: TRBD1; abundance: -; j_gene: TRBJ1-6; v_gene: TRBV29-1; CDR3aa: CSLGQNNSPLHF; CDR3nt: TGCAGCTTGGGACAGAATAATTCACCCCTCCACTTT
d_gene: -; abundance: -; j_gene: TRBJ1-5; v_gene: TRBV3-1/TRBV3-2; CDR3aa: CASSNAPLSNQPQHF; CDR3nt: TGTGCCAGCAGCAATGCCCCCCTTTCTAATCAGCCCCAGCATTTT
d_gene: TRBD2; abundance: -; j_gene: TRBJ2-2; v_gene: TRBV7-6; CDR3aa: CASSLYREEPGELFF; CDR3nt: TGTGCCAGCAGCTTATACCGGGAGGAACCCGGGGAGCTGTTTTTT
d_gene: -; abundance: -; j_gene: TRBJ1-2; v_gene: TRBV19; CDR3aa: CASRDHSGVTYGYTF; CDR3nt: TGTGCCAGTAGAGATCACTCAGGGGTAACCTATGGCTACACCTTC
d_gene: -; abundance: -; j_gene: TRBJ1-1; v_gene: TRBV18; CDR3aa: CASSQDSPIMNTEAFF; CDR3nt: TGTGCCAGCTCCCAGGACAGTCCAATCATGAACACTGAAGCTTTCTTT
d_gene: -; abundance: -; j_gene: TRBJ1-3; v_gene: TRBV7-3; CDR3aa: CASSWDSGAGNTIYF; CDR3nt: TGTGCCAGCAGCTGGGACTCAGGGGCTGGAAACACCATATATTTT
d_gene: TRBD1; abundance: -; j_gene: TRBJ2-7; v_gene: TRBV5-6; CDR3aa: CASSFKTGGLSYEQYF; CDR3nt: TGTGCCAGCAGCTTCAAAACAGGGGGCCTATCCTACGAGCAGTACTTC
d_gene: TRBD1; abundance: -; j_gene: TRBJ1-1; v_gene: TRBV6-5; CDR3aa: CASSNRGNEAFF; CDR3nt: TGTGCCAGCAGTAACAGGGGAAATGAAGCTTTCTTT